This record looks at one T cell receptor (beta chain) sequence and its context. Its antigen remains unknown. These data come from a study of STAT5B mutations in CD4+ large granular lymphocyte leukemia. General study findings and limits: About a quarter of private leukemic clonotypes occurred rarely in other patients' non-leukemic repertoires. Patient CD4-sorted repertoires looked more clonal than healthy CD4+ repertoires, even without putative leukemic clones.

In the study's own analysis: A productive frequency of 2.59 x 10-5 was the lowest detectable. Assay used: immunoSEQ multiplex PCR; TCRdb lists only in-frame clones, some missing. That table supplies the V and J calls and clone size; D and trimming were determined from the DNA. This table has 30,000 to 35,000 clones, over 65% appearing once. Buffy coats from healthy blood donors served as controls. Germline V gene lookup returns CDR1 LGHNT and CDR2 FRNRAP. The CDR3 sequence is 15 residues long. The trim removed 6 bases at V and 6 bases at J, leaving 7 bases unmatched. This chain joins TRBV12-5 and TRBJ1-6; TRBD1 matches 8 bases. Sequencing was done on a sample of CD4+ T cells from blood buffy coats. The receptor was derived from a human donor in good health. CDR3 bases: TGTGCTAGTGGACCCGGACAGGGTCCTAATTCACCCCTCCACTTT. This translates into CASGPGQGPNSPLHF. The full variable domain, its missing parts supplied by reference TRBV12-5 and TRBJ1-6, is DARVTQTPRHKVTEMGQEVTMRCQPILGHNTVFWYRQTMMQGLELLAYFRNRAPLDDSGMPKDRFSAEMPDATLATLKIQPSEPRDSAVYFCASGPGQGPNSPLHFGNGTRLTVT.